Shown below are 8 T cell receptor beta chains from a single sample sequenced in a study of blood T cell repertoires in COVID-19. The assay was immunoSEQ multiplex PCR, and TCRdb's table has in-frame clones only and misses some. The sample has some 390,000 clones; roughly 86% are singletons. Sequencing was done on a sample of peripheral blood. The receptors were gathered from a woman in her fifties or sixties with COVID-19, enrolled during active disease.

This clone was counted a single time. The V gene is TRBV14, the J gene TRBJ2-7, with D maybe TRBD1 (5 bases). The germline CDR1 and CDR2 sequences are SGHDN and FVKESK. The CDR3 is 14 residues long. Trimming left V 3 bases short and J 5 bases short, with 14 bases between. CDR3 bases: TGTGCCAGCAGCCATCTCACAGGTATACACGAGCAGTACTTC. Translation: CASSHLTGIHEQYF. Variable domain in full (rest from reference TRBV14 and TRBJ2-7): EAGVTQFPSHSVIEKGQTVTLRCDPISGHDNLYWYRRVMGKEIKFLLHFVKESKQDESGMPNNRFLAERTGGTYSTLKVQPAELEDSGVYFCASSHLTGIHEQYFGPGTRLTVT.

Of note for this clone: Other DNA sequences of this sample code for an identical CDR3. DNA of the CDR3: TGTGCCAGCAGTTTATCAGGGGGCTATGGCTACACCTTC. This gives the protein CASSLSGGYGYTF. This chain connects TRBV12-3 or TRBV12-4 to TRBJ1-2; TRBD1 agrees at 7 bases. V lost 2 bases and J lost 4; bases outside the gene matches: 1. The CDR3 is made up of 13 amino acids.

The CDR3 region has the DNA TGCAGCGTTGTGTACACCTACACTGAAGCTTTCTTT. Protein sequence: CSVVYTYTEAFF. This chain links TRBV29-1 with TRBJ1-1; D call uncertain. V was trimmed by 4 bases and J by 3 bases, leaving 9 bases between them. The length of the CDR3 is 12 residues. Germline V gene sequence: CDR1 SQVTM, CDR2 ANQGSEA. The full variable domain, completed using reference TRBV29-1 and TRBJ1-1, is SAVISQKPSRDICQRGTSLTIQCQVDSQVTMMFWYRQQPGQSLTLIATANQGSEATYESGFVIDKFPISRPNLTFSTLTVSNMSPEDSSIYLCSVVYTYTEAFFGQGTRLTVV.

The chain combines TRBV5-1 with TRBJ2-5, with a weak D call TRBD2 (7 bases). Trimming pared 5 bases from V and 4 bases from J, leaving 12 bases between. CDR1 and CDR2 from the germline V gene are SGHRS and YFSETQ. This CDR3 contains 13 residues. The CDR3 DNA reads TGCGCCAGCAGTACGGGGGGCGCAGAGACCCAGTACTTC. Protein sequence: CASSTGGAETQYF.

This chain uses TRBV27 with TRBJ1-2, with TRBD1 matching 9 bases. This CDR3 comprises 14 residues. J was trimmed by 5 bases and V by 5 bases; bases with no gene match: 6. Germline loops: CDR1 MNHEY, CDR2 SMNVEV (reference sequence). The CDR3 region is CASSPGTGLYGYTF. In DNA form, the CDR3 reads TGTGCCAGCAGTCCCGGGACAGGGCTTTATGGCTACACCTTC.

In nucleotides, the CDR3 is TGTGCCAGCAGCTCGGGATACGAGCAGTACTTC. Translated, it gives CASSSGYEQYF. The chain combines TRBV5-4 with TRBJ2-7, with D perhaps matching TRBD2 (5 bases). Trimming pared 3 bases from V and 4 bases from J, leaving 5 bases between. Germline V CDR1 and CDR2: SGHNT, YYREEE (reference sequence). There are 11 residues in the CDR3.

The chain recombines TRBV27 with TRBJ1-6; D is uncertain. The germline CDR1 and CDR2 sequences are MNHEY and SMNVEV (reference sequence). The CDR3 is 16 residues long. Between the trimmed V and J ends, which lost 7 bases and 7 bases, there was a span of 20 bases. The CDR3, as DNA: TGTGCCAGCAACCCATCGGTGGCGGGAAGCAATTCACCCCTCCACTTT. Translated, it gives CASNPSVAGSNSPLHF.

This chain uses TRBV2 with TRBJ1-5; 8 bases line up with TRBD1. This CDR3 contains 15 residues. V shed 4 bases, J shed 3 bases, and the junction held 5 bases outside the gene matches. Germline CDR1 and CDR2: SNHLY and FYNNEI. The CDR3 region is CASSADRVDNQPQHF. In nucleotides, the CDR3 is TGTGCCAGCAGTGCGGACAGGGTTGACAATCAGCCCCAGCATTTT.